Reported below is one T cell receptor (beta chain). The entry originates in a study of T cells in Graves' hyperthyroidism and ophthalmopathy. The TCR beta CDR3 regions underwent amplification using RNA transcripts as the source. When the TCR CDR3 underwent first-round RT-PCR, the HTBI primer set was used. A single record per CDR3 protein comes from TCRdb applying MiXCR to the multiplex PCR reads. The sample has 500,000 to 600,000 distinct CDR3 sequences; 16% are singletons. The CDR3 runs to 16 residues. Germline assignment: CDR1 KGHDR and CDR2 SFDVKD. V shed 3 bases and J 9 bases; nucleotides not matched to a gene: 13.

The clonotype was recovered from a woman between 18 and 29 years old with Graves' hyperthyroidism. V usage is TRBV24-1 and J usage is TRBJ2-1; 7 bases agree with TRBD2. Sample: blood. This CDR3 is CATSDPESGTGGEQFF. The CDR3 nucleotides are TGTGCCACCAGTGATCCGGAATCGGGAACGGGAGGTGAGCAGTTCTTC.